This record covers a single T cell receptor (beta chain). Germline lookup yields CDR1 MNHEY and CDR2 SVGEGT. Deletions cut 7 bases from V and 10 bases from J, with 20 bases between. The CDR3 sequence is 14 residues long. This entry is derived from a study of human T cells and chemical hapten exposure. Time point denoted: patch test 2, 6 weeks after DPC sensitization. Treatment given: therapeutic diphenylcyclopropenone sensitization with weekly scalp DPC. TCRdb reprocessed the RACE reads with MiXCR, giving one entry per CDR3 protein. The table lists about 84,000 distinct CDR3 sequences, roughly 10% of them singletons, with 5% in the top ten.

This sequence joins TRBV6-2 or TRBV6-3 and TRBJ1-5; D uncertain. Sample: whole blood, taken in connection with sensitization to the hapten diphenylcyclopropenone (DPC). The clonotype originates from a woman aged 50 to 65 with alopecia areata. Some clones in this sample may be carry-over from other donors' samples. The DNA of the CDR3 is TGTGCCAGCACCCTTGATTCGGGGATCAAACCCCAGCATTTT. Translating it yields CASTLDSGIKPQHF.